The 22 T cell receptor beta chains below all came from one sample that was sequenced in a study of PD-1 blockade in classical Hodgkin lymphoma. All trial patients relapsed after autologous stem cell transplantation. Generated by immunoSEQ multiplex PCR, the TCRdb table keeps only in-frame clones and is missing some. The data show about 20,000 clones, around 85% seen once. The input for sequencing was peripheral blood mononuclear cells (PBMCs), taken at baseline. These receptors came from a human donor with classical Hodgkin lymphoma.

The chain carries TRBV11-2 and TRBJ2-5; 11 nucleotides match TRBD2. Germline V lookup: CDR1 SGHAT, CDR2 FQNNGV. Germline trimming cut 5 bases from V and 2 bases from J; bases unmatched to any gene: 4. The CDR3 is 15 amino acids. CDR3 in amino acids: CASSRGLAEQETQYF. The CDR3 coding sequence is TGTGCCAGCAGCCGGGGACTAGCGGAACAAGAGACCCAGTACTTC.

The chain uses TRBV7-6 and TRBJ2-7; TRBD2 might be the D (5 bases). The CDR3 is 12 residues long. Germline CDR1 is SGHVS and CDR2 is FNYEAQ. V lost 0 bases to trimming and J lost 7 bases, with 7 bases between them. This CDR3 is CASSLAGGEQYF. For the CDR3, the DNA is TGTGCCAGCAGCTTAGCTGGCGGGGAGCAGTACTTC.

Sample share makes this clone medium-sized. This sequence joins TRBV5-4 and TRBJ1-4; 7 nucleotides agree with TRBD1. V dropped 4 bases and J dropped 6; count of bases not matched to a gene: 9. The CDR3 covers 15 residues. The germline gives CDR1 SGHNT, CDR2 YYREEE (reference sequence). DNA for the CDR3: TGTGCCAGCAGCCTTAACAGGGGAATCGATGAAAAACTGTTTTTT. Translated: CASSLNRGIDEKLFF.

V is TRBV28 and J is TRBJ2-3; D remains unclear. V was clipped by 5 bases and J by 2 bases, with 8 bases between them. This CDR3 region has 13 residues. Germline V gene lookup returns CDR1 MDHEN and CDR2 SYDVKM. The CDR3 protein is CASSVTVTDTQYF. The CDR3 coding sequence is TGTGCCAGCAGTGTGACTGTCACAGATACGCAGTATTTT.

The chain carries TRBV10-1 and TRBJ2-4; D is perhaps TRBD1 or TRBD2 (6 bases each). The V gene's germline CDR1 is WNHNN and CDR2 SYGVQD (reference sequence). Trimming took 4 bases from V and 0 from J, leaving 22 bases between them. The CDR3 is 19 amino acids. CDR3 region: CASSGRGTAKRVAKNIQYF. CDR3 bases: TGCGCCAGCAGTGGGAGGGGGACTGCGAAGAGAGTAGCCAAAAACATTCAGTACTTC.

The V and J genes are TRBV15 and TRBJ1-2; perhaps TRBD1 as D (5 bases). V lost 2 bases, J lost 2 bases, and 18 bases lay in between. Per the germline V gene, CDR1 is LNHNV and CDR2 is YYDKDF (reference sequence). The CDR3 has 17 amino acids. CDR3 protein: CATSRLSGGGGNYGYTF. The CDR3 DNA reads as TGTGCCACCAGCAGATTATCCGGGGGAGGAGGCAACTATGGCTACACCTTC.

This chain connects TRBV5-4 to TRBJ1-5; possibly TRBD1 for D (6 bases). The CDR3 consists of 15 residues. V was pared by 4 bases and J by 3 bases, with 14 bases between. Germline CDR1 is SGHNT and CDR2 is YYREEE (reference sequence). DNA of the CDR3: TGTGCCAGCAGCCCCGGGGGCGGATTCAATCAGCCCCAGCATTTT. Its translation is CASSPGGGFNQPQHF. Together with reference TRBV5-4 and TRBJ1-5, the CDR3 gives the full variable domain: ETGVTQSPTHLIKTRGQQVTLRCSSQSGHNTVSWYQQALGQGPQFIFQYYREEENGRGNFPPRFSGLQFPNYSSELNVNALELDDSALYLCASSPGGGFNQPQHFGDGTRLSIL.

This clone showed up just once. This chain connects TRBV2 to TRBJ1-3; D not resolved. Germline V CDR1 and CDR2: SNHLY, FYNNEI. CDR3 length equals 15 residues. V was shortened by 5 bases and J by 7 bases, with 18 bases between the two germline ends. The chain's CDR3 is CASSSPGRSGNTIYF. CDR3 coding DNA: TGTGCCAGCAGTTCTCCGGGGAGAAGTGGTAACACCATATATTTT.

The CDR3 is CAWLPRLNEQFF. In DNA, the CDR3 is TGTGCCTGGCTCCCGCGCTTAAATGAGCAGTTCTTC. The J gene is TRBJ2-1, the V gene TRBV30; D remains unclear. This CDR3 is 12 amino acids long. Trimming removed 5 bases from V and 7 bases from J, with 12 bases in between. Germline V lookup: CDR1 GTSNPN, CDR2 SVGIG (reference sequence).

V is TRBV30 and J is TRBJ1-3, with 8 bases fitting TRBD1. Germline CDR1 reads GTSNPN; CDR2 reads SVGIG (reference sequence). With V trimmed by 5 bases and J by 4 bases, 7 bases remained unmatched. This CDR3 region has 14 residues. The DNA for the CDR3 is TGTGCCTGGGTGGGGACAGGCCCGGGAAACACCATATATTTT. Protein sequence: CAWVGTGPGNTIYF.

This chain connects TRBV30 to TRBJ1-2; TRBD1 agrees at 8 bases. The CDR3 is 10 residues long. Trimming at V came to 7 bases and at J to 7 bases, leaving 2 bases not matched to a gene. Germline CDR1 is GTSNPN and CDR2 is SVGIG (reference sequence). The CDR3 here is CASDRGGYTF. CDR3 DNA: TGTGCCTCAGACAGGGGTGGCTACACCTTC.

The chain is built from TRBV19 and TRBJ1-5, with 7 bases aligning to TRBD1. The CDR3 totals 14 residues. J was trimmed by 3 bases and V by 5 bases; bases with no gene match: 4. Germline V lookup: CDR1 LNHDA, CDR2 SQIVND (reference sequence). The DNA for the CDR3 is TGTGCCAGTAGTCCAGGGACAGACAATCAGCCCCAGCATTTT. It yields the protein CASSPGTDNQPQHF.

The chain recombines TRBV2 with TRBJ2-1; 13 positions match TRBD2. The trim removed 6 bases at V and 0 bases at J, leaving 14 bases unmatched. The CDR3 contains 20 residues. Germline V gives CDR1 SNHLY, CDR2 FYNNEI. CDR3 residues: CASRPGLAGLSGGSYNEQFF. The CDR3 region has the DNA TGTGCCAGCAGGCCGGGACTAGCGGGGCTGAGCGGCGGCTCCTACAATGAGCAGTTCTTC.

This clone was recorded only once. This rearrangement joins TRBV5-4 to TRBJ2-1, with D uncertain. Deletions cut 2 bases from V and 2 bases from J, with 8 bases between. CDR3 length equals 14 residues. CDR1 is SGHNT, CDR2 YYREEE, per germline (reference sequence). Here the CDR3 reads CASSLQTAYNEQFF. CDR3 nucleotides: TGTGCCAGCAGCTTACAGACGGCCTACAATGAGCAGTTCTTC. The full variable domain, in which reference TRBV5-4 and TRBJ2-1 provide the parts outside the CDR3, is ETGVTQSPTHLIKTRGQQVTLRCSSQSGHNTVSWYQQALGQGPQFIFQYYREEENGRGNFPPRFSGLQFPNYSSELNVNALELDDSALYLCASSLQTAYNEQFFGPGTRLTVL.

This chain connects TRBV28 to TRBJ2-7; D is possibly TRBD1 or TRBD2 (6 bases each). V dropped 3 bases and J dropped 0 bases, with 18 bases sitting between them. The CDR3 covers 17 residues. The germline V gene has CDR1 MDHEN and CDR2 SYDVKM. The CDR3 is CASSLGEFRGGSYEQYF. In DNA form, the CDR3 reads TGTGCCAGCAGTTTGGGGGAATTCAGGGGAGGCTCCTACGAGCAGTACTTC.

The chain carries TRBV7-9 and TRBJ1-1; D gene ambiguous. V was cut by 5 bases and J by 1 base, with 8 bases left in between. The CDR3 covers 13 residues. Looked up from germline, CDR1 is SEHNR and CDR2 is FQNEAQ (reference sequence). As DNA, the CDR3 is TGTGCCAGCAGCGTGGCGGCGAACACTGAAGCTTTCTTT. Protein: CASSVAANTEAFF.

The chain is built from TRBV7-9 and TRBJ2-3, with no clear D. The CDR3 is 13 residues long. The germline CDR1 and CDR2 sequences are SEHNR and FQNEAQ (reference sequence). Trimming stripped 5 bases from V and 5 bases from J, with 11 bases between. The CDR3: CASSLLSGDTQYF. The CDR3 DNA sequence: TGTGCCAGCAGCCTCCTTTCTGGAGATACGCAGTATTTT.

This chain links TRBV19 with TRBJ2-7, with D possibly being TRBD2 (6 bases). There are 14 residues in the CDR3. The V end lost 7 bases, the J end lost 2 bases, and 15 bases lay between the germline ends. Looked up from germline, CDR1 is LNHDA and CDR2 is SQIVND (reference sequence). CDR3 loop: CASTPTGGTYEQYF. DNA of the CDR3: TGTGCCAGTACCCCGACCGGGGGAACCTACGAGCAGTACTTC.

Within the sample, this clone is medium-sized (0.01 to 0.1%). This chain links TRBV19 with TRBJ2-7; 10 nucleotides align to TRBD2. The V gene's germline CDR1 is LNHDA and CDR2 SQIVND (reference sequence). The length of the CDR3 is 15 residues. Trimming took 4 bases from V and 3 from J; bases not matched to a gene: 6. CDR3 sequence reads: CASSTTLAGIYEQYF. CDR3 nucleotide sequence: TGTGCCAGTAGTACAACACTAGCGGGGATCTACGAGCAGTACTTC. The full variable domain, rest sourced from reference TRBV19 and TRBJ2-7, is DGGITQSPKYLFRKEGQNVTLSCEQNLNHDAMYWYRQDPGQGLRLIYYSQIVNDFQKGDIAEGYSVSREKKESFPLTVTSAQKNPTAFYLCASSTTLAGIYEQYFGPGTRLTVT.

This clone appeared a single time. The rearrangement uses TRBV10-1 and TRBJ2-1; D possibly corresponds to TRBD2 (5 bases). Germline assignment: CDR1 WNHNN and CDR2 SYGVQD (reference sequence). The ends were cut back, 6 bases at V and 10 bases at J, with 16 bases in the middle. This CDR3 has 13 residues. The CDR3 DNA reads TGCGCCAGCAGCCGTGACATAGAGGGCGAGCAGTTCTTC. Protein product: CASSRDIEGEQFF.

The chain is built from TRBV18 and TRBJ2-6; D ambiguous. With 3 bases removed from V and 0 bases from J, the gap between germline ends came to 9 bases. In germline, CDR1 is KGHSH, CDR2 LQKENI. The CDR3 is 16 amino acids. The CDR3 DNA is TGTGCCAGCTCACCTCTGACGGGCTCTGGGGCCAACGTCCTGACTTTC. It translates to CASSPLTGSGANVLTF.

The V call is TRBV2, the J call TRBJ2-7; D ambiguous. The CDR3 totals 15 residues. Germline V gene data show CDR1 as SNHLY and CDR2 as FYNNEI. Trimming pared 4 bases from V and 4 bases from J, leaving 17 bases between. CDR3 amino acids: CASSAPFGSQYEQYF. CDR3 nucleotides: TGTGCCAGCAGTGCCCCGTTTGGGTCCCAGTACGAGCAGTACTTC.